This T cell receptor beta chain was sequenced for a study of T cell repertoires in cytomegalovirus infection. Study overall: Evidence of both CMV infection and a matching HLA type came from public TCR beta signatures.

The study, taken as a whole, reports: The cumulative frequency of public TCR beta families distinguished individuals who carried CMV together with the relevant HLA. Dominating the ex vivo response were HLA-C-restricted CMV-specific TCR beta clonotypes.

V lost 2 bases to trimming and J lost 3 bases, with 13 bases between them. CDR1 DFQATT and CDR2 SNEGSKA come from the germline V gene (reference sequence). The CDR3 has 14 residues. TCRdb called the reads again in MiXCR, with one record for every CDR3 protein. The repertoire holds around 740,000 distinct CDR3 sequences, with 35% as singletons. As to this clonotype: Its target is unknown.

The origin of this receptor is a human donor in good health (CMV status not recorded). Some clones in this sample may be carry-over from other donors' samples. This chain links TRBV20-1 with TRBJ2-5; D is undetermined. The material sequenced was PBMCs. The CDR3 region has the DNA TGCAGTGCTAGACAATTCGACGGTGAAGAGACCCAGTACTTC. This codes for CSARQFDGEETQYF.